The TCR beta chain described here comes from a study of spatial heterogeneity in lung cancer. Regarding the study as a whole: In tumors, expanded intratumoral alpha and beta TCR counts tracked mutation counts.

TCRdb re-analysed the 5' RACE reads in MiXCR, keeping a single row per CDR3 protein. Of 7,000 to 8,500 distinct CDR3 sequences listed, roughly a tenth are singletons. Regarding time point: sample taken at primary tumor resection. From tumor, nontumor lung or frozen PBMC, whole RNA was taken unsorted for sequencing. Turning to this clonotype: The antigen is not known.

The material was lung tumor tissue, obtained at surgery. This clonotype was sampled from a male donor with early-stage non-small cell lung cancer.

The CDR3 DNA sequence: TGTGCCAGCAGCCAAGTTCGACAGGGGGTAAGAGTAGATACGCAGTATTTT. This encodes CASSQVRQGVRVDTQYF. The chain combines TRBV3-1 with TRBJ2-3; 9 positions agree with TRBD1. Germline CDR1 and CDR2: LGHDT and YNNKEL (reference sequence). CDR3 length equals 17 residues. J was trimmed by 5 bases and V by 1 base; bases with no gene match: 10.